This record covers a single TCR beta chain. These data originate in a study of cytomegalovirus exposure and HLA in healthy donors. Germline V CDR1 and CDR2: MNHNS, SASEGT. The ends were cut back, 2 bases at V and 7 bases at J, with 12 bases in the middle. This CDR3 region has 14 residues. Use of 60 Vbeta and 13 Jbeta primers characterized the PCR. Assay: immunoSEQ multiplex PCR; the TCRdb copy retains only in-frame clones and omits some. The sample holds some 160,000 clones. The sample taken for sequencing was PBMCs. The rearrangement uses TRBV6-1 and TRBJ2-4; D may be TRBD2 (5 bases). This receptor was obtained from a man younger than 45 in good health and CMV-seronegative. CDR3 region: CASSERTRKNIQYF. DNA of the CDR3: TGTGCCAGCAGTGAACGTACTAGGAAGAACATTCAGTACTTC.